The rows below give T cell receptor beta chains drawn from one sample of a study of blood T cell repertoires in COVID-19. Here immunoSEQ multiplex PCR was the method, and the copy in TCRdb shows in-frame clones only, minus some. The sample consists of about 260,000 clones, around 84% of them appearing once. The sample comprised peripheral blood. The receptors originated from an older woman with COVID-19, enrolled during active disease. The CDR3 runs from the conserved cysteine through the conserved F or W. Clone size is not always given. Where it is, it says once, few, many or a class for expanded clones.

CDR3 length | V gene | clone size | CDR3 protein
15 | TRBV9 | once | CASSGGQGPFNEQFF
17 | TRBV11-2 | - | CASRHFRGQGVTYEQYF
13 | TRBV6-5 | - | CASRYPGGTEAFF
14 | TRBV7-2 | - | CASSLARFFNEQFF
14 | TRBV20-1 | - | CSASLRGGTETQYF
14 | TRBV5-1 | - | CASYTGGSTGELFF
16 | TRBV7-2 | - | CASSLAWGTKIYEQYF
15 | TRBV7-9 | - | CASSLDSGGRIEAFF
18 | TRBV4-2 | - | CASSQDGVSGRTDNEQFF
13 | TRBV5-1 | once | CASSLTRQPPWFF
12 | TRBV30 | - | CAWSVRGEAQYF
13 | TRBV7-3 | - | CASSSDPGETQYF
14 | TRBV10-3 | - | CAISSDVDLHEQFF
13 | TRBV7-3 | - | CASSAGPNYGYTF
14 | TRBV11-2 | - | CASSLGGMNQPQHF
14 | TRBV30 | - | CAWSVGQGNSPLHF
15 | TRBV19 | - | CASSIGGVLTETQYF
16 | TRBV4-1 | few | CASSHVGQGGQSGYTF
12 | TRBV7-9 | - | CASHPTGYGYTF
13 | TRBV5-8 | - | CASRRTEGSPLHF
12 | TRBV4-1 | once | CASSPSARQQFF
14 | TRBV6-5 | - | CASSDRGSNSPLHF
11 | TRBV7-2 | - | CASSPLYGYTF
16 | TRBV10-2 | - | CASSERPPGYGNTIYF